The rows below give T cell receptor beta chains drawn from one sample of a study of blood T cell repertoires in COVID-19. Assay used: immunoSEQ multiplex PCR; TCRdb lists only in-frame clones, some missing. The sample shows around 38,000 clones, approximately 86% of them seen only once. The sequenced sample was peripheral blood. The receptors were gathered from a man between 65 and 85 years old with acute or convalescent COVID-19. Both conserved end residues are part of each CDR3. Fields, in order: clone size, J gene, D gene, V gene, CDR3 DNA, CDR3 protein. The D gene is left open where the match is weak. Clone size is shown for a subset of rows, as once, few, many or a class of expanded clone.

size: .; J: TRBJ2-7; D: .; V: TRBV28; DNA: TGTGCCAGCAGTTTCCCCCAGCGCTACGAGCAGTACTTC; CDR3: CASSFPQRYEQYF
size: .; J: TRBJ2-7; D: TRBD2; V: TRBV9; DNA: TGTGCCAGCAGCGTAGGGACTAGCGGGGTTTACGAGCAGTACTTC; CDR3: CASSVGTSGVYEQYF
size: .; J: TRBJ2-3; D: .; V: TRBV24-1; DNA: TGTGCCACCAGTGACCCGCGTGGGCACACAGATACGCAGTATTTT; CDR3: CATSDPRGHTDTQYF
size: .; J: TRBJ2-6; D: .; V: TRBV21-1; DNA: TGTGCCAGCAGCAAAGGGCCAGGGGACAGGGGGACTGGGGCCAACGTCCTGACTTTC; CDR3: CASSKGPGDRGTGANVLTF
size: .; J: TRBJ2-3; D: .; V: TRBV18; DNA: TGTGCCAGCTCACCCCAGGGGTTGGGCACAGATACGCAGTATTTT; CDR3: CASSPQGLGTDTQYF
size: .; J: TRBJ1-6; D: TRBD1; V: TRBV14; DNA: TGTGCCAGCAGCCTCAGGGGGATTAGGGATTCACCCCTCCACTTT; CDR3: CASSLRGIRDSPLHF
size: .; J: TRBJ1-6; D: .; V: TRBV30; DNA: TGTGCCTGGAGCGGAGAGAGAAATTCACCCCTCCACTTT; CDR3: CAWSGERNSPLHF
size: .; J: TRBJ1-1; D: .; V: TRBV10-3; DNA: TGTGCCATCAGTGAGTCGAAGGGAGGGCTTATGGAAGCTTTCTTT; CDR3: CAISESKGGLMEAFF
size: .; J: TRBJ1-1; D: .; V: TRBV6-2/TRBV6-3; DNA: TGTGCCAGCAGTTCAAGGGGCATTGGAAACACTGAAGCTTTCTTT; CDR3: CASSSRGIGNTEAFF
size: .; J: TRBJ1-2; D: .; V: TRBV27; DNA: TGTGCCAGCAGTTCCGGTTTAGCTAACTATGGCTACACCTTC; CDR3: CASSSGLANYGYTF
size: .; J: TRBJ2-1; D: TRBD2; V: TRBV4-2; DNA: TGTGCCAGCAGCCAAGAGGCTAGCGGGAGCTACAATGAGCAGTTCTTC; CDR3: CASSQEASGSYNEQFF
size: .; J: TRBJ2-5; D: TRBD2; V: TRBV7-9; DNA: TGTGCCAGCAGCTCCAATAGCGGGGAGACCCAGTACTTC; CDR3: CASSSNSGETQYF
size: .; J: TRBJ2-3; D: .; V: TRBV15; DNA: TGTGCCACCAGCAGAGATTACCCAGGGGATTCGGGTCGCACAGATACGCAGTATTTT; CDR3: CATSRDYPGDSGRTDTQYF
size: .; J: TRBJ2-7; D: .; V: TRBV7-2; DNA: TGTGCCAGCAGCTTAGCGGGAGGTGCCTCCTACGAGCAGTACTTC; CDR3: CASSLAGGASYEQYF
size: once; J: TRBJ2-7; D: TRBD2; V: TRBV7-2; DNA: TGTGCCAGCAGCCCAATGGGACTAGCGGGAGGGGGCGAGCAGTACTTC; CDR3: CASSPMGLAGGGEQYF
size: .; J: TRBJ2-1; D: .; V: TRBV18; DNA: TGTGCCAGCTCACCACAGGGGGATGAGCAGTTCTTC; CDR3: CASSPQGDEQFF
size: few; J: TRBJ2-1; D: .; V: TRBV30; DNA: TGTGCCTGGAGTGGGGAGGCTAGCTATGGTGGGCACAATGAGCAGTTCTTC; CDR3: CAWSGEASYGGHNEQFF
size: .; J: TRBJ1-5; D: .; V: TRBV28; DNA: TGTGCCAGCAGTTTGCGGCAGGGCGATCAGCCCCAGCATTTT; CDR3: CASSLRQGDQPQHF
size: .; J: TRBJ2-2; D: TRBD2; V: TRBV24-1; DNA: TGTGCCACCAGTGGGGAGGGGCACACCGGGGAGCTGTTTTTT; CDR3: CATSGEGHTGELFF
size: .; J: TRBJ2-6; D: .; V: TRBV19; DNA: TGTGCCAGTAGTCCCCTCAGGGCGGGAGGGGCCAACGTCCTGACTTTC; CDR3: CASSPLRAGGANVLTF
size: .; J: TRBJ2-3; D: TRBD2; V: TRBV11-1; DNA: TGTGCCAGCAGCTGGATAGCGGGAAAGGGCACAGATACGCAGTATTTT; CDR3: CASSWIAGKGTDTQYF
size: once; J: TRBJ2-2; D: .; V: TRBV5-6; DNA: TGTGCCAGCAGCTTGGGCCGGGGTCTGGCCGGGGAGCTGTTTTTT; CDR3: CASSLGRGLAGELFF
size: .; J: TRBJ1-6; D: TRBD1; V: TRBV27; DNA: TGTGCCAGCAGTTTTAGGACAGGAGATAATTCACCCCTCCACTTT; CDR3: CASSFRTGDNSPLHF